Described below is a single T cell receptor (beta chain) sequence and its context. The antigen remains unidentified. These data come from a study of T cells after yellow fever vaccination. In the study overall: Preparation used SMART-Seq v4 Ultra Low Input for the low-cell-number fractions.

Study outcomes and limitations: Abundant bulk-derived clonotypes could contaminate FACS-sorted repertoires. Among all clonotypes, a small share was observed in both CD4 and CD8 compartments.

MiXCR was run by TCRdb on the 5' RACE reads, yielding one entry per CDR3 protein. Seen here are a few hundred thousand distinct CDR3 sequences, 6.8% observed once, and the top ten hold roughly a sixth. Germline assignment: CDR1 MNHNS and CDR2 SASEGT. CDR3 size: 12 residues. The V and J ends lost 2 bases and 8 bases respectively, with 9 bases between them. The chain couples TRBV6-1 to TRBJ1-2, with D possibly being TRBD1 (5 bases). The specimen was PBMCs, collected roughly 47 days after the first yellow fever vaccination. The clonotype originates from a man aged 18 to 35 who received the YFV17D yellow fever vaccine. For the CDR3, the DNA is TGTGCCAGCAGTGAAAGTGGGGGAGGCTACACCTTC. It yields the protein CASSESGGGYTF.